A selection of T cell receptor beta chains follows, all from one sample in a study of PD-1 blockade in classical Hodgkin lymphoma. Libraries were prepared by immunoSEQ multiplex PCR; TCRdb keeps only in-frame clonotypes and omits some of them. The table includes about 50,000 clones, around four fifths detected once. The source material was peripheral blood mononuclear cells (PBMCs), sampled before the fourth cycle of nivolumab. The source of these receptors is a human donor with classical Hodgkin lymphoma. Both conserved end residues are trimmed from each CDR3. D genes are given only for firm matches. Expanded clones get a size class; other rows say once, few or many, or leave the size out.

V	size	J	D	CDR3
TRBV19	-	TRBJ1-2	-	ASSTVYGYT
TRBV11-3	many	TRBJ2-2	TRBD1	ASSLYRGGELF
TRBV28	-	TRBJ2-2	-	ASSLFNTGELF
TRBV6-4	-	TRBJ1-1	-	ASSGTWGGRAF
TRBV30	few	TRBJ2-1	TRBD2	AWSAISGRAAAYNEQF
TRBV28	once	TRBJ2-7	-	ASNLAWGSYEQY
TRBV27	-	TRBJ1-6	-	AVQGALRNSPLH
TRBV2	-	TRBJ2-2	TRBD2	ASTSSGRGTGELF
TRBV4-2	-	TRBJ2-5	TRBD1	ASSPRTGGWETQY
TRBV2	-	TRBJ2-1	TRBD2	ASRDRYVAGRGYNEQF
TRBV11-2	-	TRBJ2-3	-	ASSYGFRADTQY
TRBV27	-	TRBJ2-1	TRBD2	ASRTSGSYNEQF
TRBV28	-	TRBJ1-4	-	ASSGRTLNEKLF
TRBV11-2	-	TRBJ2-7	-	ASSAGMTYEQY
TRBV2	-	TRBJ1-1	TRBD1	AGQTGNGAEAF
TRBV7-8	-	TRBJ2-7	-	ASSRRDVGDYEQY
TRBV27	many	TRBJ1-2	-	ASSMEGRNYGYT
TRBV7-8	-	TRBJ2-3	TRBD1	ASSRGTGRTDTQY
TRBV6-5	-	TRBJ2-7	-	ASSSRDTSYEQY
TRBV6-1	-	TRBJ2-5	-	ASSHRDIQETQY
TRBV7-9	-	TRBJ2-3	-	ASSFSIRARTDTQY
TRBV9	-	TRBJ2-3	-	ASSVQGHFSDTQY
TRBV5-5	-	TRBJ1-1	TRBD1	ASSLASSILRGLNTEAF
TRBV7-2	-	TRBJ2-5	TRBD2	ASSYGTSAWAQY
TRBV9	-	TRBJ1-3	-	ASSVGGVSRNTIY
TRBV6-1	-	TRBJ2-6	-	ASSAGDSGANVLT
TRBV29-1	-	TRBJ2-7	-	SVGHAYEQY
TRBV6-6	-	TRBJ1-4	-	ASSKRGAANEKLF
TRBV11-3	-	TRBJ2-7	-	ASRGSYEQY
TRBV10-3	-	TRBJ1-2	-	AISLDANYGYT
TRBV19	-	TRBJ2-7	-	ASSGTGNGYEQY
TRBV2	few	TRBJ1-1	-	ASRTQMNTEAF
TRBV9	few	TRBJ2-3	-	ASSRPQVDTQY
TRBV18	-	TRBJ2-7	TRBD2	ASSPDSGRFYEQY
TRBV9	-	TRBJ2-1	-	ASSVDGVGSGLYNEQF
TRBV28	once	TRBJ2-3	-	ASSVVMKSTDTQY
TRBV19	-	TRBJ2-1	-	ASSSSKGVEQF
TRBV28	-	TRBJ2-1	-	ASSPRGARGRDEQF
TRBV28	few	TRBJ1-5	-	ASSLPGGGNSNQPQH
TRBV7-2	-	TRBJ1-2	-	ASTQLAERGYT
TRBV29-1	-	TRBJ2-5	-	SVDGGGAQETQY
TRBV23-1	-	TRBJ2-7	TRBD1	ARTGQGPYEQY
TRBV2	once	TRBJ2-1	-	ASPRLNNEQF
TRBV5-1	-	TRBJ2-3	-	ASSLEWLSGTDTQY
TRBV11-2	-	TRBJ1-4	-	ASRFGQSTNEKLF
TRBV7-8	-	TRBJ1-1	-	ASSSWTANTEAF
TRBV14	medium-sized	TRBJ2-5	-	ASSRQDQETQY
TRBV6-6	-	TRBJ2-1	-	ASSYNLAPNEQF